The 18 T cell receptor beta chains given below trace back to one sample, sequenced in a study of T cell responses to AZD1222 COVID-19 vaccine. Libraries were prepared by immunoSEQ multiplex PCR; TCRdb keeps only in-frame clonotypes and omits some of them. The sample contains over 95,000 clones, roughly 90% of which appear only once. Sequenced here: peripheral blood, sampled on day 0 of AZD1222 vaccination. Source of these receptors: an adult in good health.

CDR3 in DNA: TGTGCCAGCAGCTTAGGGGCCTCGCAGGGGGCATTCGGTGCTTTCTTT. Its protein is CASSLGASQGAFGAFF. The rearrangement links TRBV7-9 to TRBJ1-1; TRBD1 agrees at 8 bases. CDR1 and CDR2 from the germline V gene are SEHNR and FQNEAQ (reference sequence). V shed 1 base, J shed 11 bases, and the junction held 15 bases outside the gene matches. This CDR3 spans 16 amino acids.

This rearrangement joins TRBV6-4 to TRBJ2-3; TRBD1 might be the D (5 bases). The CDR3 consists of 14 residues. The V gene's germline CDR1 is MRHNA and CDR2 SNTAGT. Trimming cost V 5 bases and J 3 bases, with 12 bases left between them. In DNA, the CDR3 is TGTGCCAGCAGTCCCGAAGACAGAACAGATACGCAGTATTTT. Translated: CASSPEDRTDTQYF.

This clone was seen a handful of times. This chain links TRBV7-8 with TRBJ1-1; D not resolved. This CDR3 is 16 amino acids long. The germline V gene has CDR1 SGHVS and CDR2 FQNEAQ. V lost 5 bases to trimming and J lost 4 bases, with 20 bases between them. CDR3 in amino acids: CASSVNSVVAFTEAFF. CDR3 DNA: TGTGCCAGCAGCGTAAATTCGGTCGTCGCATTCACTGAAGCTTTCTTT.

The chain combines TRBV7-2 with TRBJ2-7; D is unclear. The CDR3 is made up of 16 amino acids. Per the germline V gene, CDR1 is SGHTA and CDR2 is FQGNSA. Trimming stripped 5 bases from V and 3 bases from J, with 20 bases between. Written as DNA, the CDR3 is TGTGCCAGCAGCCTTACCGGGCCCCACGAAGGCTACGAGCAGTACTTC. Translation: CASSLTGPHEGYEQYF.

The J gene is TRBJ1-2, the V gene TRBV3-1 (or the pseudogene TRBV3-2); D call uncertain. CDR3 size: 15 residues. The germline V gene encodes CDR1 LGHDT and CDR2 YNNKEL (reference sequence). The germline V and J ends were trimmed by 0 bases and 2 bases, with 10 bases remaining between them. CDR3 in DNA: TGTGCCAGCAGCCAAGACAGCCGCCAGAACTATGGCTACACCTTC. This sequence encodes CASSQDSRQNYGYTF.

The rearrangement uses TRBV6-2 or TRBV6-3 and TRBJ1-1, with D tentatively TRBD1 (5 bases). The CDR3 is made up of 14 amino acids. Germline loops: CDR1 MNHEY, CDR2 SVGEGT. The V and J ends lost 5 bases and 1 base respectively, with 11 bases between them. CDR3 in amino acids: CASSKQVPNTEAFF. DNA for the CDR3: TGTGCCAGCAGTAAACAGGTACCGAACACTGAAGCTTTCTTT.

V and J are TRBV6-2 or TRBV6-3 and TRBJ2-1; D remains unclear. The germline CDR1 and CDR2 sequences are MNHEY and SVGEGT. The V end was cut by 3 bases, the J end by 5 bases, with 8 bases between. This CDR3 contains 13 residues. Here the CDR3 reads CASSYMRHNEQFF. The CDR3 bases are TGTGCCAGCAGTTATATGAGACACAATGAGCAGTTCTTC.

This clone was detected once. The chain has TRBV15 and TRBJ2-5; weak D call: TRBD1 (6 bases). This CDR3 contains 13 residues. Germline-derived CDR1 and CDR2 are LNHNV and YYDKDF (reference sequence). Between the trimmed V and J ends, which lost 5 bases and 4 bases, there was a span of 11 bases. The DNA for the CDR3 is TGTGCCACCAGCTCTGGACAGAGAGAGACCCAGTACTTC. Amino acid sequence: CATSSGQRETQYF.

V is TRBV27 and J is TRBJ1-1; D may be TRBD1 (5 bases). The CDR3 loop spans 15 amino acids. Germline-derived CDR1 and CDR2 are MNHEY and SMNVEV (reference sequence). V shed 6 bases and J shed 6 bases, with 20 bases lying between them. The DNA for the CDR3 is TGTGCCAGCAGAGCGACGCGGGGGTTCTTATCTGAAGCTTTCTTT. Amino acids: CASRATRGFLSEAFF.

V and J are TRBV15 and TRBJ1-4; tentatively, D is TRBD1 (5 bases). The V gene's germline CDR1 is LNHNV and CDR2 YYDKDF (reference sequence). The CDR3 extends over 16 amino acids. With 2 bases removed from V and 8 bases from J, the gap between germline ends came to 18 bases. The CDR3 coding sequence is TGTGCCACCAGCAGACGAGACTCGGGGGTAGGAGAAAAACTGTTTTTT. Protein product: CATSRRDSGVGEKLFF.

V is TRBV12-3 or TRBV12-4 and J is TRBJ1-1; 7 bases match TRBD1. Unmatched junction bases numbered 4, after V lost 5 bases and J lost 4 bases. The length of the CDR3 is 13 residues. The CDR3 is CASSPYRGTEAFF. In DNA form, the CDR3 reads TGTGCCAGCAGTCCTTACAGGGGCACTGAAGCTTTCTTT.

V and J are TRBV13 and TRBJ2-1; no clear D gene. Trimming shortened V by 5 bases and J by 0 bases, and 11 bases separated the two germline ends. The CDR3 is 15 amino acids. Germline CDR1 and CDR2: PRHDT and FYEKMQ (reference sequence). CDR3 protein: CASSPDVSSYNEQFF. In nucleotides, the CDR3 is TGTGCCAGCAGCCCCGACGTAAGCTCCTACAATGAGCAGTTCTTC.

The chain couples TRBV18 to TRBJ1-4, with D hard to call. Germline V lookup: CDR1 KGHSH, CDR2 LQKENI. Trimming removed 3 bases from V and 5 bases from J, with 13 bases in between. This CDR3 has 15 amino acids. CDR3 in DNA: TGTGCCAGCTCACCCTCGCGTACAGCGAATGAAAAACTGTTTTTT. Translating gives CASSPSRTANEKLFF.

CDR3 nucleotide sequence: TGTGCCAGCAGCTTAGAGGGAAAGACTTCACCCCTCCACTTT. This encodes CASSLEGKTSPLHF. The V gene is TRBV7-2, the J gene TRBJ1-6, with D unresolved. The CDR3 length is 14 residues. Germline values: CDR1 SGHTA, CDR2 FQGNSA. Trimming took off 1 base at V and 9 bases at J, with 10 bases between the two ends.

The chain employs TRBV28 and TRBJ1-2; D ambiguous. This CDR3 spans 12 amino acids. Deletions cut 2 bases from V and 4 bases from J, with 5 bases between. Germline CDR1 MDHEN, CDR2 SYDVKM. This CDR3 is CASSLNLYGYTF. The CDR3, as DNA: TGTGCCAGCAGTTTAAACCTCTATGGCTACACCTTC.

V is TRBV19 and J is TRBJ1-5, with TRBD1 as a possible D gene (6 bases). Trimming took off 5 bases at V and 2 bases at J, with 13 bases between the two ends. Germline assignment: CDR1 LNHDA and CDR2 SQIVND (reference sequence). There are 15 residues in the CDR3. The CDR3 DNA reads TGTGCCAGTAGTCAGGGGCTCGGGGGCAATCAGCCCCAGCATTTT. Amino acids: CASSQGLGGNQPQHF.

This clone occurred once. This chain connects TRBV7-6 to TRBJ2-1; 10 bases match TRBD2. Germline CDR1 reads SGHVS; CDR2 reads FNYEAQ. J was trimmed by 9 bases and V by 0 bases; bases with no gene match: 5. The CDR3 extends over 15 amino acids. CDR3 residues: CASSLAPSGSFEQFF. Written as DNA, the CDR3 is TGTGCCAGCAGCTTAGCGCCTAGCGGGAGCTTTGAGCAGTTCTTC.

This clone appeared once. The CDR3 nucleotides are TGTGCCAGTAGTATAACAGTGGCCTCCTACGAGCAGTACTTC. It encodes CASSITVASYEQYF. The chain joins TRBV19 to TRBJ2-7, with no clear D. With 2 bases removed from V and 0 bases from J, the gap between germline ends came to 8 bases. CDR1 is LNHDA, CDR2 SQIVND, per germline (reference sequence). CDR3 length equals 14 residues.